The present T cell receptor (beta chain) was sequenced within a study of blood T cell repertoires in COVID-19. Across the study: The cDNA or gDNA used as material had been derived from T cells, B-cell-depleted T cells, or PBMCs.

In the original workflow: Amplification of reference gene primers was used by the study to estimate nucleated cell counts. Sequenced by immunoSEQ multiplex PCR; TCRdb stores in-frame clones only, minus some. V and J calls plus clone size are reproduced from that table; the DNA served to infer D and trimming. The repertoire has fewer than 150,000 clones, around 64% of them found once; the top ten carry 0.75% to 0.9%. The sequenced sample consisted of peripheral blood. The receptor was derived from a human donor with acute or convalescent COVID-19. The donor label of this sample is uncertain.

In DNA, the CDR3 is TGTGCCAGCAGCGCCCCGGGGGGGCCACTCGGTGAGCAGTTCTTC. Protein product: CASSAPGGPLGEQFF. The chain couples TRBV9 to TRBJ2-1; 8 bases line up with TRBD2. The CDR3 totals 15 residues. Germline V gene data show CDR1 as SGDLS and CDR2 as YYNGEE. V gave up 3 bases and J gave up 9 bases; unmatched junction bases: 11. Complete variable domain (other parts from reference TRBV9 and TRBJ2-1): DSGVTQTPKHLITATGQRVTLRCSPRSGDLSVYWYQQSLDQGLQFLIQYYNGEERAKGNILERFSAQQFPDLHSELNLSSLELGDSALYFCASSAPGGPLGEQFFGPGTRLTVL.